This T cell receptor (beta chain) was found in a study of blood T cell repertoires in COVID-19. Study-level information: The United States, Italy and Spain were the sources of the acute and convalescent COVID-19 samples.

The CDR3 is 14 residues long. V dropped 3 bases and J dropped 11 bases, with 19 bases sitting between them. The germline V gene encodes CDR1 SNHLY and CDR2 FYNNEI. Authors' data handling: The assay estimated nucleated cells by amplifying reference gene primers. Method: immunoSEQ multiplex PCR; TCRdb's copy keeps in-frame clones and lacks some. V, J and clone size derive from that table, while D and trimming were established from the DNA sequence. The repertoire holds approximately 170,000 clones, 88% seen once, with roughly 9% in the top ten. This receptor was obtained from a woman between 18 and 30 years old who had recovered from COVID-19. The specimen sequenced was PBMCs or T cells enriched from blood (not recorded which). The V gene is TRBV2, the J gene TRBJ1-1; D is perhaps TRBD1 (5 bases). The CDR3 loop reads CASSEARVVGWAFF. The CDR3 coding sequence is TGTGCCAGCAGTGAGGCCAGGGTAGTTGGATGGGCTTTCTTT.